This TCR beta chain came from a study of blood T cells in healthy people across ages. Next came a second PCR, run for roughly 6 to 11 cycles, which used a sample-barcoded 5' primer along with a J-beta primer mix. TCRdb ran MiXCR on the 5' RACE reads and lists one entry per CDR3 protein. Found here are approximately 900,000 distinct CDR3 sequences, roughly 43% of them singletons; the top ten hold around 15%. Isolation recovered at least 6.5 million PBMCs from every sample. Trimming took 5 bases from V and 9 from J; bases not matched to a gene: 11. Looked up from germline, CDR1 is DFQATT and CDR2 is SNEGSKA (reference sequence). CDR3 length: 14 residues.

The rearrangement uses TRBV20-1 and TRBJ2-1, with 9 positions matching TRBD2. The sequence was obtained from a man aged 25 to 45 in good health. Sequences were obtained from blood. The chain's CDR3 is CSAPGTSRTGEQFF. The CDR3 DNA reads TGCAGTGCTCCCGGGACTAGCCGGACCGGTGAGCAGTTCTTC.